The clone carrying this TCR beta chain has ten or more counts. CDR3 size: 14 residues. CDR1 is MNHEY, CDR2 SVGEGT, per germline. Between the trimmed V and J ends, which lost 2 bases and 1 base, there was a span of 5 bases. TCRdb re-called the reads through MiXCR, storing one row per CDR3 protein. The table records around 54,000 distinct CDR3 sequences, about 7.9% of them present only once. This sample was included in a study of patients with pleural tuberculosis. The TCR sequence derives from a human donor with pleural tuberculosis. The chain combines TRBV6-2 or TRBV6-3 with TRBJ2-2; no clear D gene. In DNA form, the CDR3 reads TGTGCCAGCAGTTACGGGATGAACACCGGGGAGCTGTTTTTT. Its translation: CASSYGMNTGELFF.